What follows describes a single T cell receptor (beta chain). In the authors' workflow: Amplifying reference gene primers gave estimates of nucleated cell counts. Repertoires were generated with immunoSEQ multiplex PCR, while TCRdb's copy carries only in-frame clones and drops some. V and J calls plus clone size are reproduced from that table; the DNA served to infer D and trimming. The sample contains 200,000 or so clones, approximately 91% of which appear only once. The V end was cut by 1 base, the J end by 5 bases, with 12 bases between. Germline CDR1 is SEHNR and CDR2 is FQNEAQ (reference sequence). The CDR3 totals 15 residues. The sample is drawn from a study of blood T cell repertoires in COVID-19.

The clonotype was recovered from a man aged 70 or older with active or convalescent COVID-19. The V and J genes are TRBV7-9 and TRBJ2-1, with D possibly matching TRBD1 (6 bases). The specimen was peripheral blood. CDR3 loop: CASSLEAGVHNEQFF. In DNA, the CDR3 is TGTGCCAGCAGCTTAGAGGCAGGGGTCCACAATGAGCAGTTCTTC.